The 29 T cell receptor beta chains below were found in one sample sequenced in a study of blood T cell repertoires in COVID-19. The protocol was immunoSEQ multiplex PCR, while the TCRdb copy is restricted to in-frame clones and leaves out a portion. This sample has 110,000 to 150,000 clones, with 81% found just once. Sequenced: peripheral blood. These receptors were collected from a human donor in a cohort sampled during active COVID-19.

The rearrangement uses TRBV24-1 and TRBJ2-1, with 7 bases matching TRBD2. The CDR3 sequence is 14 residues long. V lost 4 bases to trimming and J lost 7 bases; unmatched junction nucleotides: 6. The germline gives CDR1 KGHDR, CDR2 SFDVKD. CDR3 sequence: CATSEVGRINEQFF. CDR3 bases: TGTGCCACCAGTGAGGTCGGGAGGATAAATGAGCAGTTCTTC.

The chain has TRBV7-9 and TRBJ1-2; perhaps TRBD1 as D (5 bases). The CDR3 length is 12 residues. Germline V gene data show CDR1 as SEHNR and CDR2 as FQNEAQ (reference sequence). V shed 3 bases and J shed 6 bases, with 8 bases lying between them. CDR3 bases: TGTGCCAGCAGCTTGTTGACAGATGGCTACACCTTC. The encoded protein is CASSLLTDGYTF.

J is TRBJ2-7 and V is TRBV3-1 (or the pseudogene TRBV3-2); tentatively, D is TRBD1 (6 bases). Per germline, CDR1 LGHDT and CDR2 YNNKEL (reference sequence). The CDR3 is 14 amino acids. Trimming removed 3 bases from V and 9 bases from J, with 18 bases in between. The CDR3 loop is CASSQRDTYSGQYF. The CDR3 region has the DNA TGTGCCAGCAGCCAGAGGGACACCTACTCGGGGCAGTACTTC.

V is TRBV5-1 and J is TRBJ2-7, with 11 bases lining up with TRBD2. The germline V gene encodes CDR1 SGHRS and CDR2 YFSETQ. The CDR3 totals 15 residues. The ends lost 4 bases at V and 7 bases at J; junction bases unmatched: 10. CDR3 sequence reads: CASSQLAGERGEQYF. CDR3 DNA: TGCGCCAGCAGCCAACTAGCGGGAGAGCGGGGGGAGCAGTACTTC.

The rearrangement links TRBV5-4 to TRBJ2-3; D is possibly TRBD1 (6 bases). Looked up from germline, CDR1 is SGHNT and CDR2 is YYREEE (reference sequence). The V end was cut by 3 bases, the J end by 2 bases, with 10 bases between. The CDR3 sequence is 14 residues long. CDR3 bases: TGTGCCAGCAGCTCTGGACAGTACACAGATACGCAGTATTTT. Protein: CASSSGQYTDTQYF.

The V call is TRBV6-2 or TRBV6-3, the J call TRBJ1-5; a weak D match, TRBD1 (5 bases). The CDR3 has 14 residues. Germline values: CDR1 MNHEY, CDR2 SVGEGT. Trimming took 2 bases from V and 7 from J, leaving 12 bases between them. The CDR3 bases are TGTGCCAGCAGTTACCCAGGGAGGGGACAGCCCCAGCATTTT. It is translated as CASSYPGRGQPQHF.

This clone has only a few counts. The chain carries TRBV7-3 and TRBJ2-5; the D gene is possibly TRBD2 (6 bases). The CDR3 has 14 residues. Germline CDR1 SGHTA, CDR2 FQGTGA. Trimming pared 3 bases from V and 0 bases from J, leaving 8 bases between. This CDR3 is CASSFRDYQETQYF. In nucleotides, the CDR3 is TGTGCCAGCAGCTTCCGGGACTACCAAGAGACCCAGTACTTC.

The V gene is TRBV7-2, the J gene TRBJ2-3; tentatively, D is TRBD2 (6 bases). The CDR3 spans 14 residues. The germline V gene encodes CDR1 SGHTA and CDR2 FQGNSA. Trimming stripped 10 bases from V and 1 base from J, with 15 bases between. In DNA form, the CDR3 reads TGTGCCACAGTGAATACGGGGGGCACAGATACGCAGTATTTT. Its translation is CATVNTGGTDTQYF.

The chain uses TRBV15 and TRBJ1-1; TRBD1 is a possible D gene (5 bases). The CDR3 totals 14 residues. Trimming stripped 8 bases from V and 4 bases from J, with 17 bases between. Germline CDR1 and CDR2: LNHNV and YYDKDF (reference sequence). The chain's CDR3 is CATGSDLQGTEAFF. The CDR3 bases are TGTGCCACCGGCTCTGACCTGCAGGGCACTGAAGCTTTCTTT. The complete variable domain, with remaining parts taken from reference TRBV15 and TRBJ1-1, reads DAMVIQNPRYQVTQFGKPVTLSCSQTLNHNVMYWYQQKSSQAPKLLFHYYDKDFNNEADTPDNFQSRRPNTSFCFLDIRSPGLGDTAMYLCATGSDLQGTEAFFGQGTRLTVV.

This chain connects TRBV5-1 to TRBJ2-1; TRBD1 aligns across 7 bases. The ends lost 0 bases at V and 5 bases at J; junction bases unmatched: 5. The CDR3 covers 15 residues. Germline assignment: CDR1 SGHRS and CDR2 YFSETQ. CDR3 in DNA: TGCGCCAGCAGCTTGGTAGGACAGGCGAACAATGAGCAGTTCTTC. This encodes CASSLVGQANNEQFF.

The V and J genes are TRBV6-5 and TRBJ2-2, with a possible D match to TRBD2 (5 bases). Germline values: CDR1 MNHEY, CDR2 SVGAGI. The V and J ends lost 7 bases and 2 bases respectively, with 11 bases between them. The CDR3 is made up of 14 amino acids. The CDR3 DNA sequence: TGTGCCAGCACCACGGACTTTAACACCGGGGAGCTGTTTTTT. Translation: CASTTDFNTGELFF.

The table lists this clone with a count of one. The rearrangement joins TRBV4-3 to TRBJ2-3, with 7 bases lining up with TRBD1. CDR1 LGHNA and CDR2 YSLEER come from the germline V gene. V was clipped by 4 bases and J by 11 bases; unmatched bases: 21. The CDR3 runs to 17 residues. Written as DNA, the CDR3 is TGCGCCAGCAGCCCCGGGTATCTTGTCCTAGAACAGGGGAAGCAGTATTTT. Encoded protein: CASSPGYLVLEQGKQYF.

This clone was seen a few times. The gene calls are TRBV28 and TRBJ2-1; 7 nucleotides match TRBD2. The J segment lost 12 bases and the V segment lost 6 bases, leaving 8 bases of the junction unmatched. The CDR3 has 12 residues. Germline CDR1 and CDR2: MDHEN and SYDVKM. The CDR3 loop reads CASRVAGIGQFF. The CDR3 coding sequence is TGTGCCAGCAGGGTAGCGGGTATAGGGCAGTTCTTC.

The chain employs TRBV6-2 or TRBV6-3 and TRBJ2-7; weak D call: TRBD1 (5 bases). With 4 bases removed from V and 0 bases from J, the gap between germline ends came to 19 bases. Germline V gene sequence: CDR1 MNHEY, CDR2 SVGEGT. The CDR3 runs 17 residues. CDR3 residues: CASSFLTDRRASYEQYF. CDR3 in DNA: TGTGCCAGCAGTTTCCTGACAGACCGAAGGGCCTCCTACGAGCAGTACTTC.

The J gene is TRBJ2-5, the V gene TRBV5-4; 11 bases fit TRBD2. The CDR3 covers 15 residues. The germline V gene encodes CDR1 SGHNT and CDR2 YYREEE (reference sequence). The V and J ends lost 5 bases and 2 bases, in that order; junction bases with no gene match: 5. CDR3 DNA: TGTGCCAGCAGTCTGACTAGCGGGACTCAAGAGACCCAGTACTTC. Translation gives CASSLTSGTQETQYF. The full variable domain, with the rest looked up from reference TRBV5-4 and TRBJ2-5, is ETGVTQSPTHLIKTRGQQVTLRCSSQSGHNTVSWYQQALGQGPQFIFQYYREEENGRGNFPPRFSGLQFPNYSSELNVNALELDDSALYLCASSLTSGTQETQYFGPGTRLLVL.

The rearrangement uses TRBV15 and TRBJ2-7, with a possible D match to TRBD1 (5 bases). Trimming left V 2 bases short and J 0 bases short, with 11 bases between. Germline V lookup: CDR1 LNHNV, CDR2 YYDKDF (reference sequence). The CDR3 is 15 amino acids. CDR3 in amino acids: CATSRIQVSSYEQYF. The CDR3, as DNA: TGTGCCACCAGCAGAATACAGGTAAGCTCCTACGAGCAGTACTTC.

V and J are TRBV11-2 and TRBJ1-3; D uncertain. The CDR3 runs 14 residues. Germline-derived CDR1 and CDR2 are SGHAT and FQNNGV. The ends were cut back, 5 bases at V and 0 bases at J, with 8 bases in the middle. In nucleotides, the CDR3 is TGTGCCAGCAGCCCACAGTACTCTGGAAACACCATATATTTT. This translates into CASSPQYSGNTIYF.

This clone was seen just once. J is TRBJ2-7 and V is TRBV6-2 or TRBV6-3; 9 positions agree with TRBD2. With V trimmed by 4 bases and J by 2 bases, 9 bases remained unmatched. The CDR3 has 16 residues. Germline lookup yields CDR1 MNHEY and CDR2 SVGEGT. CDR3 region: CASSWGLANPTYEQYF. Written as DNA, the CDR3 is TGTGCCAGCAGTTGGGGACTAGCTAACCCAACCTACGAGCAGTACTTC.

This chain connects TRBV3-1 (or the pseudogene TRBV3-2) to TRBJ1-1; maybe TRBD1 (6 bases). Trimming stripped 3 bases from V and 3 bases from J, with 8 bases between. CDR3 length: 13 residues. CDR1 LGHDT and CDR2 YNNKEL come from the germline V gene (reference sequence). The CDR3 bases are TGTGCCAGCAGCCATGGACAGTACACTGAAGCTTTCTTT. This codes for CASSHGQYTEAFF.

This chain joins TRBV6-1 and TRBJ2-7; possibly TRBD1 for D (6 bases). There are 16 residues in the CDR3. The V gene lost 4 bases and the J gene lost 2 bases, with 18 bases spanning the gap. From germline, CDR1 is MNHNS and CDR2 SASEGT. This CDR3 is CASSGPNRVPTYEQYF. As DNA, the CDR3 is TGTGCCAGCAGTGGACCAAACAGGGTACCCACCTACGAGCAGTACTTC.

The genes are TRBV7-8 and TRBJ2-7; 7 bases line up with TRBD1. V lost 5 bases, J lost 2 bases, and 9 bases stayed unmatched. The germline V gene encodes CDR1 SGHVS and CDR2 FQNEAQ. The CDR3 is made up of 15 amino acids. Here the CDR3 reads CASSPNRGWAYEQYF. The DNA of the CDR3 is TGTGCCAGCAGCCCCAACAGGGGTTGGGCCTACGAGCAGTACTTC.

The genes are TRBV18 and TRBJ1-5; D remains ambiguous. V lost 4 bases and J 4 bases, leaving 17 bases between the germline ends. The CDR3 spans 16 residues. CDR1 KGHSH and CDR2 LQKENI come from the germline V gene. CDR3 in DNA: TGTGCCAGCTCACGGGCGGAGGTCCTTTCTAATCAGCCCCAGCATTTT. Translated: CASSRAEVLSNQPQHF.

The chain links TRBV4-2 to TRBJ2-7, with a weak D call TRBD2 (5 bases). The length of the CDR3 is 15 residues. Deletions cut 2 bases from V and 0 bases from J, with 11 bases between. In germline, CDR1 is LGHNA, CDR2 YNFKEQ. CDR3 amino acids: CASSQPVGISYEQYF. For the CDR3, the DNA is TGTGCCAGCAGCCAACCCGTCGGGATCTCCTACGAGCAGTACTTC.

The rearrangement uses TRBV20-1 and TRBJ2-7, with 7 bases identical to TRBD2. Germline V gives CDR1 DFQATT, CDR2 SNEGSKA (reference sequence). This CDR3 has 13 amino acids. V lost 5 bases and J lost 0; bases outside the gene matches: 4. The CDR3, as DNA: TGCAGTGCTGGTGGACTAGTCTCCTACGAGCAGTACTTC. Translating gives CSAGGLVSYEQYF.

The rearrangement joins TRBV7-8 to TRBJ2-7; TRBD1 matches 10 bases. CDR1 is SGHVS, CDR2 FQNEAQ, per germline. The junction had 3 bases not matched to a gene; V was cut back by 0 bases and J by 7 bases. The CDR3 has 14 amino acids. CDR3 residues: CASSLAGTGDEQYF. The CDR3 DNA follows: TGTGCCAGCAGCTTAGCCGGGACAGGGGATGAGCAGTACTTC.

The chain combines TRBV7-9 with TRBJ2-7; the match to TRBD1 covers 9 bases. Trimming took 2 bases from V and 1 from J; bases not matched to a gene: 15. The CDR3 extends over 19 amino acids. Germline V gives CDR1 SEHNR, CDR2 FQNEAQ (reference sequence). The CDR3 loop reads CASSLYWVDRGQTSYEQYF. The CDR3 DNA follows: TGTGCCAGCAGCTTATACTGGGTGGACAGGGGACAGACTTCCTACGAGCAGTACTTC. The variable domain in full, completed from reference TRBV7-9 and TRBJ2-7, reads DTGVSQNPRHKITKRGQNVTFRCDPISEHNRLYWYRQTLGQGPEFLTYFQNEAQLEKSRLLSDRFSAERPKGSFSTLEIQRTEQGDSAMYLCASSLYWVDRGQTSYEQYFGPGTRLTVT.

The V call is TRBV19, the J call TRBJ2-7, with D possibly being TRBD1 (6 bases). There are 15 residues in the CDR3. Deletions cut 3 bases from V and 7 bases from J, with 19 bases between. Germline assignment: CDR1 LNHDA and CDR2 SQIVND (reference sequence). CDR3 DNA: TGTGCCAGTAGTATCTCGACAGGTTTGGTCGGGGAGCAGTACTTC. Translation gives CASSISTGLVGEQYF.

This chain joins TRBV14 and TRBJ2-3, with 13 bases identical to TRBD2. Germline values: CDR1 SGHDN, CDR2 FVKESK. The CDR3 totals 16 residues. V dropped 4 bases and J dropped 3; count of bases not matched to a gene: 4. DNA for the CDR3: TGTGCCAGCAGCCCGGGACTAGCGGGAAAGACAGATACGCAGTATTTT. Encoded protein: CASSPGLAGKTDTQYF.

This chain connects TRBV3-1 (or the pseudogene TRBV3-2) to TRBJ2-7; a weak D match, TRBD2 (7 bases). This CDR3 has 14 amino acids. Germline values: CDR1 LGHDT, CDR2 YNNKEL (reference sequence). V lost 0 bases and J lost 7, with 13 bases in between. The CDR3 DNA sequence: TGTGCCAGCAGCCAAGACTATGGGAGGGGGGAGCAGTACTTC. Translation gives CASSQDYGRGEQYF.